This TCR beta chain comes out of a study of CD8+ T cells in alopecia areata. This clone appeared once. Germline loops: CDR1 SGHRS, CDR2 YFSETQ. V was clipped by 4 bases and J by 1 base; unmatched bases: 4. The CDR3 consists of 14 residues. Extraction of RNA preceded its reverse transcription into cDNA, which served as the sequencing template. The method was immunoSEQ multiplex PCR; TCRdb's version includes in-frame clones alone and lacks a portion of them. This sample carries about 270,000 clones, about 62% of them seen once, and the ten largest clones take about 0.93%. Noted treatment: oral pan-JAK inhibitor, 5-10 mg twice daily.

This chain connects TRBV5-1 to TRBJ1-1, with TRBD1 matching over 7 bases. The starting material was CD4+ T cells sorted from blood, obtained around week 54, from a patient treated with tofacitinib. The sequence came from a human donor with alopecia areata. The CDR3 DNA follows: TGCGCCAGCAGCGGGGACAGCTGGAACACTGAAGCTTTCTTT. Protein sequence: CASSGDSWNTEAFF.